The 5 T cell receptor beta chains below come from one sample, sequenced in a study of blood T cell repertoires in COVID-19. TCRdb's table, derived via immunoSEQ multiplex PCR, lists solely in-frame clones and lacks some. The sample yields roughly 200,000 clones, 82% seen once. Sequencing input: peripheral blood. The source is a woman aged 60-70 years with COVID-19, enrolled during active disease.

The sample holds one count of this clone. V gene TRBV13 combines with J gene TRBJ2-5; 9 nucleotides line up with TRBD2. J lost 5 bases, V lost 2 bases, and 9 bases had no gene match. Germline assignment: CDR1 PRHDT and CDR2 FYEKMQ (reference sequence). The CDR3 is 16 residues long. The CDR3: CASSLSNSGSKETQYF. CDR3 in DNA: TGTGCCAGCAGCTTAAGCAATAGCGGGAGTAAGGAGACCCAGTACTTC.

The CDR3 spells CASSQPRQGIRNTEAFF. CDR3 in DNA: TGTGCCAGCAGCCAACCTCGACAGGGAATACGAAACACTGAAGCTTTCTTT. This rearrangement joins TRBV3-1 (or the pseudogene TRBV3-2) to TRBJ1-1; 7 bases line up with TRBD1. The length of the CDR3 is 17 residues. V lost 2 bases to trimming and J lost 2 bases; unmatched junction nucleotides: 11. Germline V gives CDR1 LGHDT, CDR2 YNNKEL (reference sequence).

The chain uses TRBV11-3 and TRBJ2-7, with D tentatively TRBD2 (5 bases). Germline V gene sequence: CDR1 SGHNT, CDR2 YENEEA. This CDR3 has 12 residues. Deletions cut 2 bases from V and 7 bases from J, with 9 bases between. CDR3 in amino acids: CASSLKGDEQYF. The CDR3 DNA reads as TGTGCCAGCAGCTTAAAGGGAGATGAGCAGTACTTC.

The chain recombines TRBV5-1 with TRBJ2-5; 7 bases map to TRBD1. The CDR3 spans 16 residues. V gave up 2 bases and J gave up 4 bases; unmatched junction bases: 11. Germline V gene lookup returns CDR1 SGHRS and CDR2 YFSETQ. CDR3 DNA sequence: TGCGCCAGCAGCTTCATCGGACAGGCTAATTTAGAGACCCAGTACTTC. Translated, it gives CASSFIGQANLETQYF.

The chain carries TRBV11-2 and TRBJ2-5; D is unclear. The V gene's germline CDR1 is SGHAT and CDR2 FQNNGV. This CDR3 contains 11 residues. Trimming stripped 3 bases from V and 5 bases from J, with 4 bases between. This chain's CDR3 is CASSLRETQYF. The CDR3 DNA follows: TGTGCCAGCAGCTTGAGGGAGACCCAGTACTTC.